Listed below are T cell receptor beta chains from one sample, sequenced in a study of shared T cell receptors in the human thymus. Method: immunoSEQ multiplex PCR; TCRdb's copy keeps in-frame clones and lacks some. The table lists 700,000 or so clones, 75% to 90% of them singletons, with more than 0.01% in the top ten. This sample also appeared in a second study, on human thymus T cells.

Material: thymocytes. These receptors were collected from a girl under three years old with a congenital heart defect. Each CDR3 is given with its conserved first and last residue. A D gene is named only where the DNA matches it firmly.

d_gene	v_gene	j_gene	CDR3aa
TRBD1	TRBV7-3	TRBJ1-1	CASSLNRGTEAFF
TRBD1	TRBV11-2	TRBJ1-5	CASSLDKRTGVDQPQHF
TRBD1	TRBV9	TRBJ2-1	CASSAGQLNNEQFF
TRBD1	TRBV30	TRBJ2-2	CAWSAGTGVTGELFF
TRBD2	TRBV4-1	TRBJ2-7	CASSQVRLAGAPFHYEQYF
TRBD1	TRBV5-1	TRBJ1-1	CASSYGQGARIAEAFF
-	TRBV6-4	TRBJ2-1	CASSDENGGNEQFF
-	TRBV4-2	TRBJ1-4	CASSQSREKLFF
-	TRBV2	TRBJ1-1	CASPELQGNTEAFF
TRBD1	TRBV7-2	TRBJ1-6	CASSLAPTGTYFSLTYNSPLHF
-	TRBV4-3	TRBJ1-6	CASSQVVGCSYNSPLHF
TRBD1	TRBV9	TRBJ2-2	CASSVTGQHKRANTGELFF
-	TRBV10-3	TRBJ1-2	CAISPMGEAYYGYTF
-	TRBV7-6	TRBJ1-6	CASSLSPDTPGSPLHF
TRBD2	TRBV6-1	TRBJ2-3	CASPSGDTQYF
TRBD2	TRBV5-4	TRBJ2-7	CASSRASGGRYEQYF
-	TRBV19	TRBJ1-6	CASGWNSPLHF
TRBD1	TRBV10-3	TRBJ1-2	CAIILPRDSYGYTF
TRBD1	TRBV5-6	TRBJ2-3	CASSSYRKGQESTDTQYF
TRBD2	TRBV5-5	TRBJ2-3	CASSLARTSGGHTSDTQYF
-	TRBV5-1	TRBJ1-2	CASSLVAGGYGYTF
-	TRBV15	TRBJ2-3	CATSREEPNTDTQYF
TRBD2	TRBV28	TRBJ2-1	CASSLHAGTSGGNEQFF
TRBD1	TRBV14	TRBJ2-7	CASSQIHNRGRDEQYF
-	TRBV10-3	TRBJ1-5	CAISEPRTGEWGNQPQHF
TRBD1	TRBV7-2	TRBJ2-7	CASSQDRDRGHYEQYF
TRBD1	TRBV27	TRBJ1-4	CASSRGPGQNEKLFF
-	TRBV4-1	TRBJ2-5	CASSQEALYQETQYF
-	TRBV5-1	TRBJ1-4	CASSLNGPGLFF
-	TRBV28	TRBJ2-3	CASSFQITDTQYF
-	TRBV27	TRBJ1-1	CASSLSVTRAEAFF
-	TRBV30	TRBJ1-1	CAWSVFRGMNTEAFF
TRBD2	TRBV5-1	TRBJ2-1	CASSFEGGGPYNEQFF
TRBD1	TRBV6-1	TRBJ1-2	CASNHRGIYGYTF
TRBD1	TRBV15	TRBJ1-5	CATSSRNKQTGNWGNQPQHF
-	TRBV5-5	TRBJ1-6	CASSLGKQWNSPLHF
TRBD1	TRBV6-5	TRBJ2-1	CASSLRDRSNEQFF
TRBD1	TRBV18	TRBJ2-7	CASSPRTGPYEQYF
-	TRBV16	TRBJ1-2	CASSQGTGGYGYTF
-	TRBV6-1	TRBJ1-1	CASSEESVAEAFF